Listed below are T cell receptor beta chains from one sample, sequenced in a study of T-cell reconstitution after alpha-beta-depleted transplantation in children. One entry per CDR3 protein results from TCRdb running MiXCR on the PCR reads. Here the sample spans about 200,000 distinct CDR3 sequences, 7.5% to 9.5% being singletons. The material was PBMCs, mostly from graft donor cells, obtained 360 days after TCRalphabeta/CD19-depleted stem cell transplant. The receptors here all came from a male patient between 2 and 10 years old who had a stem cell transplant for acute myeloid leukemia, so the T cells may come from the graft donor. The conserved cysteine and the conserved F or W are not part of the CDR3 here. Fields, in order: clone size, D gene, V gene, CDR3 length, CDR3 protein. The D gene is left open where the match is weak. A row's size may be missing; if present it is once, few, many or a size class.

abundance: NA
d_gene: NA
v_gene: TRBV12-3/TRBV12-4
len: 12
CDR3aa: ASSPAGMNTEAF

abundance: many
d_gene: TRBD1
v_gene: TRBV6-2/TRBV6-3
len: 15
CDR3aa: ASSGIRDSQRQETQY

abundance: many
d_gene: TRBD2
v_gene: TRBV6-5
len: 13
CDR3aa: ASKAGGFSYNEQF

abundance: few
d_gene: NA
v_gene: TRBV5-1
len: 13
CDR3aa: ASSLVGVGNTEAF

abundance: few
d_gene: NA
v_gene: TRBV3-1
len: 13
CDR3aa: ASSQDWSDQETQY

abundance: many
d_gene: NA
v_gene: TRBV5-5
len: 11
CDR3aa: ASSRGRDQPQH

abundance: many
d_gene: NA
v_gene: TRBV20-1
len: 12
CDR3aa: SAREGGGNTEAF

abundance: many
d_gene: NA
v_gene: TRBV2
len: 10
CDR3aa: ASSASSQPQH

abundance: many
d_gene: NA
v_gene: TRBV4-3
len: 14
CDR3aa: ASSHHPQSYTGELF

abundance: few
d_gene: TRBD1
v_gene: TRBV20-1
len: 11
CDR3aa: SALPGGYNEQF

abundance: many
d_gene: TRBD2
v_gene: TRBV4-3
len: 15
CDR3aa: ATEPGLAGVGTYEQY

abundance: many
d_gene: NA
v_gene: TRBV5-1
len: 10
CDR3aa: ASSSLESGQF

abundance: few
d_gene: TRBD1
v_gene: TRBV6-4
len: 12
CDR3aa: ASGRTGSSYEQY

abundance: NA
d_gene: TRBD1
v_gene: TRBV6-5
len: 15
CDR3aa: ASSYGRRFRDSYGYT

abundance: few
d_gene: NA
v_gene: TRBV6-9
len: 16
CDR3aa: ASSYDGSLAADFGGYT

abundance: NA
d_gene: NA
v_gene: TRBV14
len: 12
CDR3aa: ASSQITAYNEQF

abundance: many
d_gene: NA
v_gene: TRBV2
len: 14
CDR3aa: ASSEQGSGLSSPLH

abundance: NA
d_gene: TRBD2
v_gene: TRBV11-2
len: 13
CDR3aa: ASSRDYEGLNTQY

abundance: many
d_gene: NA
v_gene: TRBV12-3/TRBV12-4
len: 11
CDR3aa: ASSDLDNSPLH

abundance: many
d_gene: TRBD2
v_gene: TRBV5-1
len: 13
CDR3aa: ASSFSGINTGELF

abundance: NA
d_gene: NA
v_gene: TRBV18
len: 13
CDR3aa: ASSPVRGPTDTQY

abundance: many
d_gene: TRBD1
v_gene: TRBV29-1
len: 11
CDR3aa: SASDRGNNIQY

abundance: few
d_gene: NA
v_gene: TRBV11-2
len: 14
CDR3aa: ASSLDPGGAGNTIY

abundance: many
d_gene: NA
v_gene: TRBV7-9
len: 12
CDR3aa: ASSQTQSGNTIY

abundance: NA
d_gene: NA
v_gene: TRBV24-1
len: 14
CDR3aa: ATSDLDSCPDTEAF

abundance: many
d_gene: TRBD2
v_gene: TRBV9
len: 13
CDR3aa: ASSVMASGSYEQY

abundance: NA
d_gene: NA
v_gene: TRBV28
len: 16
CDR3aa: ASSWTWSRGATNEKLF

abundance: few
d_gene: NA
v_gene: TRBV5-5
len: 14
CDR3aa: ASSWPQQPRDTEAF

abundance: few
d_gene: NA
v_gene: TRBV7-2
len: 13
CDR3aa: ASSRSSPVNTEAF

abundance: many
d_gene: TRBD1
v_gene: TRBV20-1
len: 14
CDR3aa: SARDRGFRSGTEAF

abundance: few
d_gene: NA
v_gene: TRBV24-1
len: 10
CDR3aa: ATQGDNTEAF

abundance: many
d_gene: TRBD1
v_gene: TRBV12-3/TRBV12-4
len: 11
CDR3aa: ASGTVGTDTQY

abundance: many
d_gene: TRBD1
v_gene: TRBV12-3/TRBV12-4
len: 13
CDR3aa: ASSLGTGLSQPQH

abundance: few
d_gene: NA
v_gene: TRBV11-2
len: 16
CDR3aa: ASSLELVRVGAKNIQY

abundance: many
d_gene: NA
v_gene: TRBV6-2/TRBV6-3
len: 17
CDR3aa: ASSYHASRLVPSTYEQY

abundance: few
d_gene: TRBD2
v_gene: TRBV5-1
len: 14
CDR3aa: ASSLDSGGPADTQY

abundance: many
d_gene: TRBD2
v_gene: TRBV12-3/TRBV12-4
len: 14
CDR3aa: ASSSSLAGEYNEQF

abundance: NA
d_gene: NA
v_gene: TRBV12-3/TRBV12-4
len: 10
CDR3aa: ASSLVRSTIY

abundance: many
d_gene: NA
v_gene: TRBV4-2
len: 15
CDR3aa: ASSQDLWDLNTGELF

abundance: NA
d_gene: TRBD1
v_gene: TRBV18
len: 12
CDR3aa: ASSQQGMRAEAF

abundance: NA
d_gene: NA
v_gene: TRBV5-1
len: 12
CDR3aa: ASGRGARQETQY

abundance: few
d_gene: TRBD1
v_gene: TRBV12-3/TRBV12-4
len: 15
CDR3aa: ASRPQGQGHTNYGYT

abundance: few
d_gene: NA
v_gene: TRBV5-1
len: 11
CDR3aa: ASSFRGTETQY

abundance: NA
d_gene: NA
v_gene: TRBV7-2
len: 14
CDR3aa: ASSPRRQALQETQY

abundance: many
d_gene: NA
v_gene: TRBV28
len: 11
CDR3aa: ASSLGHNTEAF

abundance: NA
d_gene: NA
v_gene: TRBV5-1
len: 16
CDR3aa: ASSLGPAGASGANVLT

abundance: NA
d_gene: NA
v_gene: TRBV6-4
len: 12
CDR3aa: ASSESSMTGELF

abundance: many
d_gene: NA
v_gene: TRBV12-3/TRBV12-4
len: 9
CDR3aa: ASSLTTSYT

abundance: few
d_gene: TRBD2
v_gene: TRBV6-5
len: 16
CDR3aa: ASSYSMGLAGIPDTQY

abundance: few
d_gene: NA
v_gene: TRBV27
len: 15
CDR3aa: ASSLRTRGDYQETQY

abundance: NA
d_gene: NA
v_gene: TRBV19
len: 10
CDR3aa: ASSERQYEQY

abundance: NA
d_gene: TRBD2
v_gene: TRBV10-3
len: 12
CDR3aa: AISVSGAYNEQF

abundance: few
d_gene: TRBD1
v_gene: TRBV20-1
len: 14
CDR3aa: SAREPGQGPNTEAF

abundance: few
d_gene: NA
v_gene: TRBV10-3
len: 16
CDR3aa: AISESYRGEEGKNIQY

abundance: NA
d_gene: NA
v_gene: TRBV6-2/TRBV6-3
len: 16
CDR3aa: ASSQTPWAVSSNTEAF